These 27 T cell receptor beta chains came from one sample sequenced in a study of vaccination and CD4 T cells after COVID-19. Treatment in this sample: approximately nine-day PBMC culture with coronavirus spike peptide pools or control peptides (ViraFEST assay). The Oncomine TCR Beta short-read assay sequenced DNA from cultured CD4+ T cells. A single record per CDR3 protein comes from TCRdb applying MiXCR to the PCR reads. Seen here are 18,000 or so distinct CDR3 sequences, around half observed once, and the top ten hold less than 4.5%. No antigen is known for these receptors. The source was CD4+ T cells from blood, cultured in vitro, collected before SARS-CoV-2 vaccination. Every receptor here comes from a human donor who had recovered from COVID-19.

This clonotype was seen a handful of times. This rearrangement joins TRBV5-1 to TRBJ2-5; a weak D match, TRBD1 (6 bases). Germline V gene data show CDR1 as SGHRS and CDR2 as YFSETQ. The length of the CDR3 is 14 residues. V was shortened by 6 bases and J by 0 bases, with 12 bases between the two germline ends. CDR3 in amino acids: CASKTGTHQETQYF. The CDR3 bases are TGCGCCAGCAAAACAGGGACCCACCAAGAGACCCAGTACTTC.

The sample holds a few counts of this clonotype. V gene TRBV6-5 combines with J gene TRBJ1-3; tentatively, D is TRBD1 (5 bases). The germline V gene has CDR1 MNHEY and CDR2 SVGAGI. The V end was cut by 4 bases, the J end by 4 bases, with 14 bases between. CDR3 size: 15 residues. The DNA of the CDR3 is TGTGCCAGCAGTTCCCCGGGACGGCTCGGAAACACCATATATTTT. This gives the protein CASSSPGRLGNTIYF.

With regard to this clonotype: The junction and the germline gene differ at one end; a read error may be behind it. The genes are TRBV15 and TRBJ2-5; D gene ambiguous. Germline V CDR1 and CDR2: LNHNV, YYDKDF (reference sequence). CDR3 size: 14 residues. The CDR3, as DNA: TGTACCACCAGCAGAGTATGGACCCAAGAGACCCAGTACTTC. Its protein is CTTSRVWTQETQYF.

The chain recombines TRBV5-1 with TRBJ2-1; TRBD1 might be the D (6 bases). CDR3 size: 15 residues. In germline, CDR1 is SGHRS, CDR2 YFSETQ. The V end was cut by 0 bases, the J end by 7 bases, with 14 bases between. CDR3 in DNA: TGCGCCAGCAGCTTGGACAGGGCGAATGGGAATGAGCAGTTCTTC. It translates to CASSLDRANGNEQFF.

The chain joins TRBV20-1 to TRBJ1-1; 7 nucleotides line up with TRBD1. CDR1 DFQATT and CDR2 SNEGSKA come from the germline V gene (reference sequence). The CDR3 sequence is 14 residues long. V lost 5 bases, J lost 3 bases, and 9 bases stayed unmatched. The CDR3 loop reads CSAPHRGGHTEAFF. The CDR3 DNA sequence: TGCAGTGCTCCCCACAGAGGGGGCCACACTGAAGCTTTCTTT.

Written as DNA, the CDR3 is TGCAGCGTTGGGACAGGGGGAGGTACTAACTATGGCTACACCTTC. It codes for CSVGTGGGTNYGYTF. V and J are TRBV29-1 and TRBJ1-2; 10 positions agree with TRBD1. The CDR3 extends over 15 amino acids. V lost 4 bases to trimming and J lost 0 bases; unmatched junction nucleotides: 5. Germline-derived CDR1 and CDR2 are SQVTM and ANQGSEA.

The rearrangement uses TRBV4-1 and TRBJ2-1, with 12 nucleotides matching TRBD1. CDR1 and CDR2 (germline): MGHRA, YSYEKL. The V gene end was trimmed by 3 bases and the J gene end by 9 bases; junction bases not matched to a gene: 3. This CDR3 is built from 14 residues. The CDR3 region is CASSQGQGAGEQFF. The CDR3 DNA is TGCGCCAGCAGCCAGGGACAGGGGGCAGGTGAGCAGTTCTTC.

The chain employs TRBV18 and TRBJ2-7; D gene unclear. The CDR3 has 15 amino acids. Germline CDR1 and CDR2: KGHSH and LQKENI. Between the trimmed V and J ends, which lost 3 bases and 6 bases, there was a span of 18 bases. CDR3 loop: CASSPQDLSFREQYF. The CDR3 region has the DNA TGTGCCAGCTCACCGCAGGACCTCTCCTTCCGCGAGCAGTACTTC.

This clonotype was recorded once. V gene TRBV20-1 combines with J gene TRBJ1-1; D may be TRBD1 (6 bases). V was trimmed by 4 bases and J by 1 base, leaving 10 bases between them. The CDR3 length is 13 residues. The germline V gene has CDR1 DFQATT and CDR2 SNEGSKA (reference sequence). The CDR3 sequence is CSATRDTNTEAFF. The CDR3 coding sequence is TGCAGTGCTACACGGGACACGAACACTGAAGCTTTCTTT.

This clonotype was observed a single time. The chain joins TRBV11-2 to TRBJ2-1; a possible D gene is TRBD1 (5 bases). CDR3 length equals 15 residues. CDR1 SGHAT and CDR2 FQNNGV come from the germline V gene. Trimming took off 8 bases at V and 2 bases at J, with 16 bases between the two ends. In nucleotides, the CDR3 is TGTGCCAGCCAAAAGTCCAGGGAAACCTACAATGAGCAGTTCTTC. Translating it yields CASQKSRETYNEQFF. The full variable domain, rest sourced from reference TRBV11-2 and TRBJ2-1, is EAGVAQSPRYKIIEKRQSVAFWCNPISGHATLYWYQQILGQGPKLLIQFQNNGVVDDSQLPKDRFSAERLKGVDSTLKIQPAKLEDSAVYLCASQKSRETYNEQFFGPGTRLTVL.

The chain couples TRBV15 to TRBJ2-5; D is undetermined. Trimming stripped 10 bases from V and 7 bases from J, with 16 bases between. There are 12 residues in the CDR3. Germline values: CDR1 LNHNV, CDR2 YYDKDF (reference sequence). CDR3 in amino acids: CASATMGTTQYF. The CDR3 bases are TGTGCCAGCGCAACGATGGGCACGACCCAGTACTTC.

This clonotype was seen a few times. The chain recombines TRBV20-1 with TRBJ1-5; D remains ambiguous. V lost 4 bases to trimming and J lost 7 bases, with 14 bases between them. Germline V lookup: CDR1 DFQATT, CDR2 SNEGSKA (reference sequence). This CDR3 has 13 residues. CDR3 DNA sequence: TGCAGTGCTATTACAGTTGTGGGGCAGCCCCAGCATTTT. Protein: CSAITVVGQPQHF.

The chain couples TRBV20-1 to TRBJ1-5; D may be TRBD1 (6 bases). CDR1 and CDR2 (germline): DFQATT, SNEGSKA (reference sequence). V was cut by 4 bases and J by 0 bases, with 19 bases left in between. This CDR3 has 17 residues. The CDR3 bases are TGCAGTGCTATTCCCTTCTTTGGACAGTCTAGCAATCAGCCCCAGCATTTT. Encoded protein: CSAIPFFGQSSNQPQHF.

This chain uses TRBV27 with TRBJ1-2; the match to TRBD1 covers 9 bases. Germline assignment: CDR1 MNHEY and CDR2 SMNVEV (reference sequence). The CDR3 extends over 16 amino acids. V lost 5 bases to trimming and J lost 4 bases; unmatched junction nucleotides: 11. CDR3 bases: TGTGCCAGCAGTGCACTCCGGGACAGGGAACGCTATGGCTACACCTTC. Translated: CASSALRDRERYGYTF.

CDR3 in amino acids: CASSRDRGSNYGYTF. The DNA of the CDR3 is TGTGCCAGCAGCCGAGACAGGGGATCTAACTATGGCTACACCTTC. This chain joins TRBV7-8 and TRBJ1-2; 8 positions match TRBD1. The CDR3 has 15 amino acids. V gave up 5 bases and J gave up 0 bases; unmatched junction bases: 5. Per germline, CDR1 SGHVS and CDR2 FQNEAQ. Drawing the rest from reference TRBV7-8 and TRBJ1-2, the complete variable domain is GAGVSQSPRYKVAKRGQDVALRCDPISGHVSLFWYQQALGQGPEFLTYFQNEAQLDKSGLPSDRFFAERPEGSVSTLKIQRTQQEDSAVYLCASSRDRGSNYGYTFGSGTRLTVV.

This clonotype was observed a few times. J is TRBJ1-6 and V is TRBV18, with D possibly matching TRBD1 (5 bases). Between the trimmed V and J ends, which lost 3 bases and 7 bases, there was a span of 13 bases. Germline V gene lookup returns CDR1 KGHSH and CDR2 LQKENI. The CDR3 is made up of 15 amino acids. The DNA of the CDR3 is TGTGCCAGCTCACCTCGGGGGGATGAGAATTCACCCCTCCACTTT. Amino acids: CASSPRGDENSPLHF.

This chain joins TRBV21-1 and TRBJ2-6. TRBV21-1 counts as a pseudogene. The CDR3 has 17 amino acids. CDR3: CASSPLSGFSGANVLTF. CDR3 nucleotide sequence: TGTGCCAGCAGCCCACTAAGTGGATTCTCTGGGGCCAACGTCCTGACTTTC.

V usage is TRBV5-5 and J usage is TRBJ2-5; 10 nucleotides agree with TRBD1. The J segment lost 5 bases and the V segment lost 4 bases, leaving 8 bases of the junction unmatched. The CDR3 loop spans 15 amino acids. The germline V gene has CDR1 SGHKS and CDR2 YYEKEE (reference sequence). As DNA, the CDR3 is TGTGCCAGCAGCGGCCGGACAGGGGGTGGGGAGACCCAGTACTTC. Translation: CASSGRTGGGETQYF.

The gene calls are TRBV20-1 and TRBJ1-2; D remains ambiguous. This CDR3 is built from 12 residues. The ends were cut back, 5 bases at V and 5 bases at J, with 12 bases in the middle. Germline V gives CDR1 DFQATT, CDR2 SNEGSKA (reference sequence). The CDR3 DNA is TGCAGTGCTGCTGTCAGGTTTTATGGCTACACCTTC. This sequence encodes CSAAVRFYGYTF.

This clonotype has just a few counts. The chain employs TRBV2 and TRBJ2-5; TRBD1 or TRBD2 may be the D gene (5 bases each). This CDR3 region has 14 residues. Germline CDR1 reads SNHLY; CDR2 reads FYNNEI. The germline V and J ends were trimmed by 8 bases and 5 bases, with 18 bases remaining between them. The DNA for the CDR3 is TGTGCCAGCGGCCGGGACCAGGGAATGGAGACCCAGTACTTC. Protein: CASGRDQGMETQYF.

This clonotype was observed a few times. J is TRBJ1-5 and V is TRBV19; a possible D gene is TRBD1 (6 bases). The CDR3 has 15 residues. Trimming removed 2 bases at V and 1 base at J, with 9 bases between. Germline values: CDR1 LNHDA, CDR2 SQIVND (reference sequence). The CDR3 DNA follows: TGTGCCAGTAGTATACAGGGGAGGAGCAATCAGCCCCAGCATTTT. Encoded protein: CASSIQGRSNQPQHF.

This clonotype showed up just a few times. V usage is TRBV12-3 or TRBV12-4 and J usage is TRBJ2-5; possible D gene TRBD2, 6 bases. CDR3 length: 16 amino acids. Trimming shortened V by 0 bases and J by 2 bases, and 13 bases separated the two germline ends. The CDR3, as DNA: TGTGCCAGCAGTTTAGCGCCGCCAAGCGGGCAAGAGACCCAGTACTTC. Its protein product is CASSLAPPSGQETQYF.

A few counts support this clonotype. The chain uses TRBV6-1 and TRBJ1-2, with D perhaps TRBD1 (5 bases). Germline lookup yields CDR1 MNHNS and CDR2 SASEGT. V dropped 8 bases and J dropped 6 bases, with 16 bases sitting between them. The CDR3 spans 13 residues. The CDR3 loop reads CASRWGREDGYTF. Here the CDR3 DNA reads TGTGCCAGCCGATGGGGGAGAGAGGATGGCTACACCTTC.

The chain joins TRBV20-1 to TRBJ2-1; TRBD2 matches at 9 bases. J was trimmed by 5 bases and V by 0 bases; bases with no gene match: 8. The CDR3 contains 16 residues. CDR1 and CDR2 from the germline V gene are DFQATT and SNEGSKA (reference sequence). The chain's CDR3 is CSARDRTSEYNNEQFF. CDR3 nucleotide sequence: TGCAGTGCTAGAGACCGGACTAGCGAATACAACAATGAGCAGTTCTTC.

This clonotype has more than one count but fewer than ten. The chain carries TRBV20-1 and TRBJ1-6, with no clear D. V was shortened by 1 base and J by 0 bases, with 7 bases between the two germline ends. Germline CDR1 is DFQATT and CDR2 is SNEGSKA (reference sequence). This CDR3 comprises 15 residues. The CDR3 protein is CSARVESSYNSPLHF. CDR3 DNA sequence: TGCAGTGCTAGAGTTGAGAGCTCCTATAATTCACCCCTCCACTTT.

This clonotype came up a few times. The chain links TRBV28 to TRBJ1-5, with unresolved D. Trimming took off 7 bases at V and 1 base at J, with 11 bases between the two ends. The CDR3 has 14 amino acids. The V gene's germline CDR1 is MDHEN and CDR2 SYDVKM. The CDR3 bases are TGTGCCAGCATTAGAGGCGGGAGCAATCAGCCCCAGCATTTT. It translates to CASIRGGSNQPQHF.

This rearrangement joins TRBV20-1 to TRBJ2-1, with 10 nucleotides matching TRBD2. This CDR3 has 15 amino acids. Trimming cost V 6 bases and J 0 bases; bases outside gene matches: 5. CDR1 DFQATT and CDR2 SNEGSKA come from the germline V gene (reference sequence). CDR3 sequence: CSAQSSGGSYNEQFF. The CDR3 region has the DNA TGCAGTGCCCAATCTAGCGGGGGCTCCTACAATGAGCAGTTCTTC.